This T cell receptor (beta chain) was captured in a study of shared clonotypes between healthy human individuals (dated by TCRdb to the early 2020s). Notes on the research overall: A couple of women and three men aged 18 to 49 years were included in the cohort. Different laboratories and diverse techniques were used to prepare libraries and sequence TCR repertoires, to increase sequencing depth and limit assay-specific biases. To estimate repertoire size and how much clonotypes are shared between individuals, the study performed deep sequencing of blood TCR repertoires from a handful of healthy adults. Each donor's leukapheresis produced roughly between roughly 0.9 and 9 billion PBMCs. For each donor, CD4 naive and CD4 memory were each given three plates, CD8 naive was given two plates, and CD8 memory was given one plate.

About this clone itself: What antigen it recognizes has not been identified. No clone much larger than this one lies a single base away; base qualities are absent.

Using the deep immunoSEQ assay, multiplex PCR amplified TCR CDR3 regions from genomic DNA. For each cell subset, the extracted genomic DNA was distributed evenly across all wells of several immunoSEQ 96-well plates, and each plate served as one replicate. For sorted subsets, 150 to 250 ng of genomic DNA, equivalent to around 29,000 T cell genomes, went into each replicate PCR. The purified libraries were quantified using a Qubit 3.0 fluorometer, sized with a Bioanalyzer 2100, and then quantified again using the KAPA Library Quantification kit. Every immunoSEQ 96-well plate was sequenced on a separate single-read 150-cycle Illumina NextSeq 550 flow cell. On the authors' methods: Because the immunoSEQ output held only junctional sequences and lacked quality scores, the filtering could not match the filtering applied to full-length reads. To assign V/J genes and CDR3, sequences were annotated against IMGT germline references using PyIR, a Python wrapper for IgBLAST v1.9. Any read was removed if the V/J assignment was weak (E-value above 1e-6), the CDR3 was missing, or the read contained stop codons, out-of-frame junctions, or ambiguous translated residues. V3J clonotypes were defined as sequences sharing the same inferred V gene, J gene, and CDR3 amino acid sequence. The percentage overlap between two repertoires was calculated by dividing the number of shared unique clonotypes by the size of the smaller repertoire. Richness of each repertoire was evaluated using RTK rarefaction, the Chao1 estimator, and Recon v2.1 estimates of unobserved clonotypes. Generation probabilities were computed with OLGA for all TCRbeta clonotypes obtained by the gDNA method from several donors. The immuneACCESS repertoire file appears here via TCRdb, limited to in-frame rearrangements. These files lack a portion of the clones; in checked studies, under half of the deficit traces to unresolved V genes, and the cause of the others is not known. V, J and clone size reflect that table, while D and trimming were determined from the DNA. Recorded for this sample are some 580,000 clones; 95% to 98% of them occurred a single time. The top ten clonotypes cover 0.3% of the sample.

From the cysteine through the phenylalanine, the CDR3 covers 14 amino acids. Only CDR3 DNA is held: 42 bases, read in frame from base 1. CDR1 and CDR2, per the germline V gene (reference sequence), are SSHAT and FNYEAQ. V loses 2 bases, J loses 10 bases, and the germline ends lie 15 bases apart. Paper-wide results and their limitations: Across several donors, approximately 5% of naive CD4, more than 3% of naive CD8, roughly 2.2% of memory CD4, and 0.3% to 0.45% of memory CD8 clonotypes were shared. Sampling was restricted to blood, and TCR repertoires in tissues likely differ from the TCR repertoires found in blood. Pairwise subsampling led to the expectation that sequencing depth would affect the degree of clonotype sharing among donors. Because the study included only a small number of donors, the genetic and exposure-history diversity represented was limited. Clonotypes shared by all four sorted-subset donors showed higher generation probabilities than non-shared clonotypes. Larger estimated clonotype richness was generally found for naive subsets than for memory subsets. Even with the large sequencing depth, rarefaction of the sorted-subset datasets indicated that sequencing was incomplete.

CD8 naive samples were CD45RO-negative cells positively selected for CCR7, giving a CD45RA+CCR7+ population that excluded TemRA cells. The donors were healthy, HIV-negative adults with no recently reported acute infections or vaccinations. Only Caucasian adults living in Nashville, Tennessee, USA were represented among the donors. After blood collection by leukapheresis, PBMCs were isolated using Ficoll-Histopaque density gradient centrifugation and then cryopreserved in the vapor phase of liquid nitrogen. Analytical flow cytometry was used to check the purity and quantity of every magnetically sorted T cell population. From each sorted fraction, genomic DNA was isolated and quantified by UV absorbance on a Nanodrop 2000c.

The receptor's source is a man aged 25-45 years in good health. The material sequenced was naive CD8+ T cells sorted from blood. This sample's cell subset or site label indicates: CD45RA+CCR7+. In this chain, TRBV7-7 is recombined with TRBJ2-1; matching of 6 bases hints at TRBD2 as the D gene. In nucleotides, the sequence is TGTGCCAGCAGCTTAACCCTATCGCGGGGAGAGCAGTTCTTC. The translation is CASSLTLSRGEQFF.